This T cell receptor beta chain was retrieved from a study of vaccination and CD4 T cells after COVID-19 (dated by TCRdb to 2022 to 2024). Regarding the study in general: Convalescent patients had a positive SARS-CoV-2 result on nasal swab PCR, and of these patients, several had mild disease and one had severe disease. Six males and four females were included in the convalescent cohort, with two Hispanic individuals, seven Caucasians, two Asians and one multiracial person represented. Each participant got two doses of either the Pfizer-BioNTech BNT162b2 vaccine (n=8) or the Moderna mRNA-1273 vaccine (n=2). Post-COVID blood samples were collected from convalescent patients a median of approximately 100 days after diagnosis, with a range of about 30 to 161 days. The time from the second vaccine dose to post-vaccine blood sampling had a median of roughly 77 days and ranged from 14 to 241 days. Overlapping spike peptide pools from SARS-CoV-2 and from the common cold coronaviruses HCoV-NL63, HCoV-OC43 and HCoV-229E were used as culture stimuli. As controls, cultures received a CEFX viral epitope pool (the positive control), an HIV-1 Nef peptide pool (the negative control), or no peptide at all. In 10 COVID-19 convalescent patients and a handful of infection-naive healthy vaccine recipients, researchers compared the spike-specific CD4+ TCR repertoire from before mRNA vaccination with the repertoire from after.

The library was obtained by PCR. DNA from cultured CD4+ T cells underwent TCR sequencing with the Oncomine TCR Beta short-read assay at the Johns Hopkins FTIC core. The QIAamp micro DNA kit was used to extract genomic DNA from the cultured CD4+ T cells. Oncomine TCR Beta libraries from cultured CD4+ T cells were pooled with unique dual indexes and sequenced on an Illumina iSeq 100. The source study handled its data this way. Non-productive sequences were removed, and CDR3s not starting with C, not ending with F or W, or shorter than 7 amino acids were discarded. Antigen-specific clonotypes were identified using the MANAFEST web application through comparison of peptide-stimulated wells with reference and other culture wells. Positive clones required FDR below 0.05, an odds ratio above 5, and productive frequency above 0.1% in at least two of three replicate wells. A clonotype was classed as cross-reactive if the clonotype showed significant expansion both in SARS-CoV-2 spike wells and in at least one common cold coronavirus spike condition. Using R version 3.6.1, CDR3 homology was evaluated through Levenshtein distances (stringdist) along with unrooted phylogenetic trees (ape). TCRdb applied fastp at Q25 and MiXCR to the public reads, then kept only in-frame beta chains. Rows are combined by CDR3 protein, so each entry shows the most common genes and DNA. The V and J calls shown here were made by TCRdb, not taken from the authors' results. The sample table shows fewer than 20,000 distinct CDR3 sequences, and around 56% are seen once. The ten largest make up 6% to 9.5% of the sample.

The treatment or condition tag for this specimen amounts to: approximately 9-day PBMC culture with coronavirus spike peptide pools or control peptides (ViraFEST assay). The study used the ViraFEST assay, which expanded antigen-specific T cells with peptide pools and then identified expanded clonotypes by TCR sequencing. The convalescent patients' positive SARS-CoV-2 PCR tests fell between March and December 2020, which was before the Alpha, Beta and Delta variants emerged in the United States. Each well held two million PBMCs cultured with around 10 ug/ml peptide pools in IMDM containing around 5.5% human AB serum and roughly 9 IU/ml IL-2. On days 3 and 7, half of the culture medium was replaced with fresh IL-2-containing medium. CD4+ T cells were isolated after approximately ten days of culture through negative selection using the EasySep CD4+ T cell isolation kit. Ficoll-Paque Plus gradient centrifugation was used to isolate PBMCs from whole blood, and the isolated PBMCs were then either used fresh or cryopreserved at -140C. Each culture condition was generally run in triplicate wells.

As regards this clonotype: There is no known antigen for this receptor. Qualities for individual bases were not recorded, and no much larger clone is one base off.

The CDR3, cysteine through phenylalanine, is 15 amino acids long. Left in the record is the CDR3 DNA by itself, 45 bases read in frame from the first base. Based on the germline V gene (reference sequence), the CDR1 and CDR2 sequences are DFQATT and SNEGSKA. At the junction V is shortened by 4 bases and J by 4 bases; bases outside the gene matches: 5. Broad study findings and their caveats: The median number of SARS-CoV-2-reactive clonotypes rose from around 20 after infection to 35 to 45 after vaccination, but the change was not significant. In convalescent patients, nearly all vaccine-specific clones (304 of 307) were found to be mono-reactive for SARS-CoV-2 spike rather than cross-reactive with common cold coronaviruses. Among convalescent patients, a median roughly 90% of the SARS-CoV-2-reactive clones seen after vaccination appeared only after vaccination, which suggests priming specific to the vaccine. Only a relatively small number of convalescent patients were included in the study, and early timepoints following natural infection were not analyzed.

This clonotype originated in a human donor who had recovered from COVID-19. The sequence is built from TRBV20-1 and TRBJ2-7; the central 15 bases match TRBD2. The sequencing sample was made of CD4+ T cells from blood, cultured in vitro. The CDR3 reads CSATGTSGRNYEQYF. Read as DNA, the sequence is TGCAGTGCTACCGGGACTAGCGGGAGGAATTACGAGCAGTACTTC.